This TCR beta chain originates from a study of Graves' ophthalmopathy and Graves' hyperthyroidism. The ends were cut back, 4 bases at V and 2 bases at J, with 15 bases in the middle. CDR1 SGHRS and CDR2 YFSETQ come from the germline V gene. CDR3 length: 15 amino acids. TCR beta CDR3 regions were amplified from RNA transcripts. Second-round multiplex PCR came after a first-round RT-PCR that employed HTBI primers. TCRdb analysed the multiplex PCR reads with MiXCR anew, one entry per CDR3 protein. Among about 620,000 distinct CDR3 sequences listed, approximately 22% were seen once. This clonotype was found many times.

This chain uses TRBV5-1 with TRBJ1-2; D may be TRBD1 (5 bases). The sequencing input was peripheral blood. The clonotype originates from a woman under 30 with stable Graves' hyperthyroidism. Some clones in this sample may be carry-over from other donors' samples. The CDR3 is CASSPGGWGNYGYTF. CDR3 sequence (DNA): TGCGCCAGCAGCCCTGGTGGCTGGGGCAACTATGGCTACACCTTC. Looking up the rest from reference TRBV5-1 and TRBJ1-2 gives the full variable domain: KAGVTQTPRYLIKTRGQQVTLSCSPISGHRSVSWYQQTPGQGLQFLFEYFSETQRNKGNFPGRFSGRQFSNSRSEMNVSTLELGDSALYLCASSPGGWGNYGYTFGSGTRLTVV.